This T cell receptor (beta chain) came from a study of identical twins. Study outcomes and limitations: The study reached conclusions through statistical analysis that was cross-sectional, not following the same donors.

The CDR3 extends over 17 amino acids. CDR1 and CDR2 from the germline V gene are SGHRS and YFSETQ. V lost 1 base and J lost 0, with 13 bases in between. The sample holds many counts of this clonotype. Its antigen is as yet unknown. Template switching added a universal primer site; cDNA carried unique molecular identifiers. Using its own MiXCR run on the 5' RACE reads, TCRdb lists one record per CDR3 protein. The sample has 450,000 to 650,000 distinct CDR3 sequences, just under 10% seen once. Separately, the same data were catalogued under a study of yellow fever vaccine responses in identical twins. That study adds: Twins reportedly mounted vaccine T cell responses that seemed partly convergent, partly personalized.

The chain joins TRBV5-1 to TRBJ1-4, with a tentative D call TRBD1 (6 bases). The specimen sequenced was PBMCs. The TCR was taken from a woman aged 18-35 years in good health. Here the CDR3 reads CASSLRGETATNEKLFF. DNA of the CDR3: TGCGCCAGCAGCTTGAGGGGGGAAACTGCAACTAATGAAAAACTGTTTTTT.